Here is one TCR beta chain with its context. This clonotype was seen ten or more times. What this receptor recognizes is not known. No quality values exist for individual bases; no much larger clone is one base distant. CDR1 and CDR2 are read off the germline V gene as SQVTM and ANQGSEA. V sheds 8 bases and J sheds 1 base, leaving 15 bases between their ends. The CDR3 runs 13 amino acids, cysteine and phenylalanine included. CDR3 DNA is the only sequence kept; it has 39 bases, read in frame from the first base. These data are taken from a study of response to subunit inactivated influenza vaccine (dated by TCRdb to about 2018). Some background on the complete study: Deep quantitative T cell receptor repertoire profiling was used in the study to track responses to a trivalent subunit inactivated influenza vaccine.

Libraries came from RT-PCR. The sequencer was an Illumina HiSeq 2500. TCRdb redid the processing of the public reads, applying fastp at Q25 and MiXCR, and retained in-frame beta chains. Every entry covers one CDR3 protein and lists the most common genes and DNA from its rows. Present in this sample are more than 700,000 distinct CDR3 sequences, about 20% of which were seen just once. About 10% of the sample goes to the ten largest clones. What the study reported, not specific to this receptor: According to the authors, only a limited number of new T cells may be recruited by each seasonal influenza vaccination.

The clonotype originates from a man aged 50-60 years who received an inactivated influenza vaccine. Donor details come from another sample of the same person, matched by shared clones. This material consisted of PBMCs from blood, taken 5 days after vaccination. The chain was built from TRBV29-1 and TRBJ2-7; a confident D gene designation cannot be given. The CDR3 sequence is CSPRAWQSYEQYF. The bases are TGCAGCCCGCGAGCCTGGCAGTCCTACGAGCAGTACTTC.